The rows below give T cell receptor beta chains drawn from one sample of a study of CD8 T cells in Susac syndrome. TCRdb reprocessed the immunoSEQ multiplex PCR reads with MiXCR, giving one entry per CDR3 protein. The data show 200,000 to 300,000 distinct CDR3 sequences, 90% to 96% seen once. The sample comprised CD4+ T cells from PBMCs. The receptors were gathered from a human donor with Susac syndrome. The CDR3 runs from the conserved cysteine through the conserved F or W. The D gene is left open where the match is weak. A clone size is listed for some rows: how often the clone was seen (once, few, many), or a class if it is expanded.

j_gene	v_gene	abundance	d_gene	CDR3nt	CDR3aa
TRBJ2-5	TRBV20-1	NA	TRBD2	TGCAGTGCTCAATATACTAGCGGAGAGACCCAGTACTTC	CSAQYTSGETQYF
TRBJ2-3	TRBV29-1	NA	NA	TGCAGCGCCGACAAGCGGAGCACAGATACGCAGTATTTT	CSADKRSTDTQYF
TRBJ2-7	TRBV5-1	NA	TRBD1	TGCGCCAGCAGCCCACAGGGGGACGAGCAGTACTTC	CASSPQGDEQYF
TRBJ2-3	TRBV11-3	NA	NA	TGTGCCAGCAGCCTAGGCCCTATCGGGGATACGCAGTATTTT	CASSLGPIGDTQYF
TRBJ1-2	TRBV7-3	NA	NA	TGTGCCAGCAGCTTAGACTCCAGGGGCTATGGCTACACCTTC	CASSLDSRGYGYTF
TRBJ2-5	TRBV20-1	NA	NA	TGCAGTGCTAGTTCCGGACAGACATGGGAGACCCAGTACTTC	CSASSGQTWETQYF
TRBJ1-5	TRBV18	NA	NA	TGTGCCAGCTCACCAATGGAAAACCCCAATCAGCCCCAGCATTTT	CASSPMENPNQPQHF
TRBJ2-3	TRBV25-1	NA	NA	TGTGCCAGCATGCTCGGGCAGGGGGGTACGCAGTATTTT	CASMLGQGGTQYF
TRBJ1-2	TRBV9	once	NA	TGTGCCAGCAGCGTAGCGCAGGGCTATGGCTACACCTTC	CASSVAQGYGYTF
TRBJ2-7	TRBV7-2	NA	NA	TGTGCCAGCACCCCCCGCCCCGACGAGCAGTACTTC	CASTPRPDEQYF
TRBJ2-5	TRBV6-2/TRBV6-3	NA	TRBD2	TGTGCCAGCAGTTACGGAGGGGCCGGGGGGTCCCAGTACTTC	CASSYGGAGGSQYF
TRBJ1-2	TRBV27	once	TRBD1	TGTGCCAGCAGTTCGACCACGGGGGACAGTTTTGGAGGCTACACCTTC	CASSSTTGDSFGGYTF
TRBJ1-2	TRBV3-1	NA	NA	TGTGCCAGCAGCTCCCAACCCCCCGACATCGGAAGCTACACCTTC	CASSSQPPDIGSYTF
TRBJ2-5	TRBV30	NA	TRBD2	TGTGCCTGGAGTTTCCTTCGGACTAGCAGATACCAAGAGACCCAGTACTTC	CAWSFLRTSRYQETQYF
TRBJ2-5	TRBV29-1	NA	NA	TGCAGCGTTGAAGGACGGTCAGAGACCCAGTACTTC	CSVEGRSETQYF
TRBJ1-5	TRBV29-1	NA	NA	TGCAGCGTCACGGGGGTAGGGACGCGTCAGCCCCAGCATTTT	CSVTGVGTRQPQHF
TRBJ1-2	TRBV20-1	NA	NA	TGCAGTGCTAGGCGGGCAGGAGTTTCAAACTATGGCTACACCTTC	CSARRAGVSNYGYTF
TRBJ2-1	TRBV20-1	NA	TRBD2	TGCAGTGCCCAGTGGCGGGAGAAATCCTACAATGAGCAGTTCTTC	CSAQWREKSYNEQFF
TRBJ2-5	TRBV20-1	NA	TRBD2	TGCAGTGCTAGGCCCGGGACTAGCGGGAGAGAGACCCAGTACTTC	CSARPGTSGRETQYF
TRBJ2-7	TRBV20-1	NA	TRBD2	TGCAGTGCTCGCCGTCCGGGAGGAACCTACGAGCAGTACTTC	CSARRPGGTYEQYF
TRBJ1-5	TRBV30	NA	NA	TGTGCCTGGAGCCTAGCCGGGGTCTATCAGCCCCAGCATTTT	CAWSLAGVYQPQHF
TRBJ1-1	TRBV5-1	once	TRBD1	TGCGCCAGCCTTCCGGGACAGGGCGGTTTGAACACTGAAGCTTTCTTT	CASLPGQGGLNTEAFF
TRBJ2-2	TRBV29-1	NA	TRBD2	TGCAGCGTTGGGACTAGCGGGAGTTACGGGGAGCTGTTTTTT	CSVGTSGSYGELFF
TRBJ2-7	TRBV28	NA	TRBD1	TGTGCCAGCAGCCCCGGACAGGGTAGACCCTACGAGCAGTACTTC	CASSPGQGRPYEQYF
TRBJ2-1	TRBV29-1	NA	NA	TGCAGCGTAAAGGACCCCATGAGTGAGCAGTTCTTC	CSVKDPMSEQFF
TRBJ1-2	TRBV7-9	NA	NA	TGTGCCAGCAGCCCCGCAGGGGTCGGGAACTATGGCTACACCTTC	CASSPAGVGNYGYTF
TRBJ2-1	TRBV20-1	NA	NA	TGCAGTGCACTGGGGAGCACCCGGAATGAGCAGTTCTTC	CSALGSTRNEQFF
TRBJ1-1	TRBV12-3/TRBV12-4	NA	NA	TGTGCCAGCAGTTTTAATGACAGATCTGAAGCTTTCTTT	CASSFNDRSEAFF
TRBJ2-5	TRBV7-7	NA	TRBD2	TGTGCTAGCAGTTCTAGCGGGAGAGGCGAGACCCAGTACTTC	CASSSSGRGETQYF
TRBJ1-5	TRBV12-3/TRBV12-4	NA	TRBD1	TGTGCCAGCAGGCCAGGGGGTCAGCCCCAGCATTTT	CASRPGGQPQHF
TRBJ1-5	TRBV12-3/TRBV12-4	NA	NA	TGTGCCAGCAGGTCGACAGAGAATCAGCCCCAGCATTTT	CASRSTENQPQHF
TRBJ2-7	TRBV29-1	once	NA	TGCAGCGTCGGACAGCTCTCCTACGAGCAGTACTTC	CSVGQLSYEQYF
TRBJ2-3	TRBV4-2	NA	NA	TGTGCCAGCAGCCAAGAGGCCACCAGCACAGATACGCAGTATTTT	CASSQEATSTDTQYF
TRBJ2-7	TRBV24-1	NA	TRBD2	TGTGCCACCAGCCGTGCCGGGACTAGCTACGAGCAGTACTTC	CATSRAGTSYEQYF
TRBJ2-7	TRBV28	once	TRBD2	TGTGCCAGCACCGGGGAGGGACTGAGCTCCTACGAGCAGTACTTC	CASTGEGLSSYEQYF
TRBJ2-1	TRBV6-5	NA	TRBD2	TGTGCCAGCAGTTACTCGAGAGCGGGAGGCCCCGTAGTGTACAATGAGCAGTTCTTC	CASSYSRAGGPVVYNEQFF
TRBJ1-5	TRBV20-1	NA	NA	TGCAGTGCTAGAGCTTTGGGGGGCACGAACAATCAGCCCCAGCATTTT	CSARALGGTNNQPQHF
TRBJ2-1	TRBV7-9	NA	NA	TGTGCCAGCAGGGAGGGCAGGGGTGACAATGAGCAGTTCTTC	CASREGRGDNEQFF
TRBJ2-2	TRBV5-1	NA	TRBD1	TGCGCCAGCAGCGCCGGGACAGAGGTCGGGGAGCTGTTTTTT	CASSAGTEVGELFF
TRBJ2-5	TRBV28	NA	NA	TGTGCCAGCAGTTCGGGGGACAGAGAGACCCAGTACTTC	CASSSGDRETQYF
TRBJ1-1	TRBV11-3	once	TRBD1	TGTGCCAGCAGCCCCGGGACAGGCCCGAACACTGAAGCTTTCTTT	CASSPGTGPNTEAFF
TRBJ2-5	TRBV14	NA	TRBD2	TGTGCCAGCAGCCAGTGGACAGGGCGACTAGCGGGAGTCTACGGAGAGACCCAGTACTTC	CASSQWTGRLAGVYGETQYF
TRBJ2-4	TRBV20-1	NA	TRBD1	TGCAGTGCTAGAGATTCGTACAGGGGCCACATTCAGTACTTC	CSARDSYRGHIQYF
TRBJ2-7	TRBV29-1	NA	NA	TGCAGCATCACCAGGGTGCAGAACGAGCAGTACTTC	CSITRVQNEQYF
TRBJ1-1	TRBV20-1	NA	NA	TGCAGTGCTAGTGCCCCAAGGGGGGAGGGTTCGGCTTTCTTT	CSASAPRGEGSAFF
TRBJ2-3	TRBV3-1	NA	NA	TGTGCCAGCAATCGGGATCCAGATACGCAGTATTTT	CASNRDPDTQYF
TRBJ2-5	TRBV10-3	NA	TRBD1	TGTGCCATCAGCGAACACACAGGGGATGGAGAGACCCAGTACTTC	CAISEHTGDGETQYF
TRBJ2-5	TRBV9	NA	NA	TGTGCCAGCAGCGTAGCCCCACAGGGAAAGGAGACCCAGTACTTC	CASSVAPQGKETQYF
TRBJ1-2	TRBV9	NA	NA	TGTGCCAGCAGCCCTTGGACAGCTAACTATGGCTACACCTTC	CASSPWTANYGYTF
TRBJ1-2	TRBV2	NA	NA	TGTGCCAGCAGTTATGCGGTCGGCTACACCTTC	CASSYAVGYTF
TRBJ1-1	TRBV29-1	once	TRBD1	TGCAGCGCCTCCCGAGGGGGCATGAACACTGAAGCTTTCTTT	CSASRGGMNTEAFF
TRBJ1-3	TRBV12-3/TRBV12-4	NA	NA	TGTGCCAGCAGTTCTACACTCTCTGGAAACACCATATATTTT	CASSSTLSGNTIYF
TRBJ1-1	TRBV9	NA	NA	TGTGCCAGCAGAGACCCACCGGCTGAAGCTTTCTTT	CASRDPPAEAFF